The present entry profiles one T cell receptor beta chain with its context. The Seattle site enrolled patients during active infection and followed them longitudinally. The data are from a study of blood T cell repertoires in COVID-19. Across the whole study: T cells, B-cell-depleted T cells, or PBMCs supplied cDNA or gDNA.

The data were produced by immunoSEQ multiplex PCR, yet TCRdb's version contains in-frame clones alone and is incomplete. This table holds about 250,000 clones, approximately 84% found once. Losses at the gene ends were 1 base for V and 7 bases for J; bases not matched to a gene: 1. Germline loops: CDR1 SGHTS, CDR2 YDEGEE. The CDR3 runs 15 residues. The sequence was obtained from a person aged 70 to 85 with COVID-19, enrolled during active disease. Sample: peripheral blood. The rearrangement links TRBV5-8 to TRBJ2-1; 14 nucleotides align to TRBD2. The CDR3 loop reads CASSLRLAGGNEQFF. The CDR3 nucleotides are TGTGCCAGCAGCTTGAGACTAGCGGGGGGGAATGAGCAGTTCTTC.